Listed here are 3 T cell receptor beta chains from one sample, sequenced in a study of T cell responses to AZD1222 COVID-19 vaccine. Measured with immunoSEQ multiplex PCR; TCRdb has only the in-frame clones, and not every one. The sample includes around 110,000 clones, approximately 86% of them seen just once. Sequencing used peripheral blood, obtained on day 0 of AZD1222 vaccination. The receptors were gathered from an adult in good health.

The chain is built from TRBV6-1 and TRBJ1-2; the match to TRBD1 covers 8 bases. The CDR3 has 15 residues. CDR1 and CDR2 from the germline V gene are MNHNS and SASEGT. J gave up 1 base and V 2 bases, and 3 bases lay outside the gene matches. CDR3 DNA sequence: TGTGCCAGCAGTGAATCTGGACAGGGTAACTATGGCTACACCTTC. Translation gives CASSESGQGNYGYTF.

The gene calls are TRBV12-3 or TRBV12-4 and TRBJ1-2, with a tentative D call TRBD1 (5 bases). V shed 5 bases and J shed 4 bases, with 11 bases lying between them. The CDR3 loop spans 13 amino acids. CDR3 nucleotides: TGTGCCAGCAGTATTTCCGGGGCCTATGGCTACACCTTC. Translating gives CASSISGAYGYTF.

The chain's CDR3 is CASSLSQGQGTYNEQFF. The DNA for the CDR3 is TGTGCCAGCAGCTTATCTCAGGGACAGGGAACCTACAATGAGCAGTTCTTC. V is TRBV11-2 and J is TRBJ2-1; 9 nucleotides match TRBD1. Germline CDR1 SGHAT, CDR2 FQNNGV. J was trimmed by 2 bases and V by 2 bases; bases with no gene match: 7. The CDR3 extends over 17 amino acids.